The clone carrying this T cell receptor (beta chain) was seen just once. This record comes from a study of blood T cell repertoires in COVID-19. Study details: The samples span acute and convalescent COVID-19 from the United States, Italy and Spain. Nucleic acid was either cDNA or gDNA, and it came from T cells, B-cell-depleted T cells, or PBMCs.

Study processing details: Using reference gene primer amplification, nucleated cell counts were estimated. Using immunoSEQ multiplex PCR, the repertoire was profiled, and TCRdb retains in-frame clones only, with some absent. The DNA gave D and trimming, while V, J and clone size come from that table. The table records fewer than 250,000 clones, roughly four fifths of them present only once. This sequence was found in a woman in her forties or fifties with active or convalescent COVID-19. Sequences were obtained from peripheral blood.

The CDR3 sequence: CAWSPGQDNEQFF. The DNA of the CDR3 is TGTGCCTGGAGCCCGGGACAGGACAATGAGCAGTTCTTC. The chain uses TRBV30 and TRBJ2-1; 8 bases line up with TRBD1. The CDR3 sequence is 13 residues long. Germline assignment: CDR1 GTSNPN and CDR2 SVGIG (reference sequence). V lost 3 bases and J lost 5; bases outside the gene matches: 3.